This T cell receptor (beta chain) stems from a study of T cells in Graves' hyperthyroidism and ophthalmopathy. Across the whole study: At initial diagnosis, before any treatment had begun, peripheral blood was obtained.

J gave up 6 bases and V 1 base, and 5 bases lay outside the gene matches. The CDR3 spans 15 residues. Germline CDR1 reads SGHDN; CDR2 reads FVKESK. This clonotype has a handful of counts. Antigen: not known. RNA transcripts gave rise to amplified TCR beta CDR3 regions. RT-PCR in the first round (using the HTBI primer set) targeted the TCR CDR3. TCRdb fed the multiplex PCR reads into MiXCR, producing one record per CDR3 protein. The data hold 500,000 to 550,000 distinct CDR3 sequences, with just under 20% observed a single time. Clinicians diagnosed patients from clinical symptoms, serum thyroxine and TRAb, thyroid ultrasound and orbital computed tomography. Over 9 ml of fresh peripheral blood supplied the PBMCs. General study results and limits: Among clonotypes expanded in thyroid above 0.001, most were also found in blood.

Material for sequencing was blood. This TCR derives from a man aged 40-49 years with Graves' ophthalmopathy. The genes are TRBV14 and TRBJ2-2; 7 bases map to TRBD1. The CDR3 sequence: CASSQGQGFPGELFF. The CDR3 nucleotides are TGTGCCAGCAGCCAAGGACAGGGATTTCCCGGGGAGCTGTTTTTT.